The 9 T cell receptor beta chains below all came from one sample that was sequenced in a study of breast tumors, draining lymph nodes, adjacent tissues. Axillary draining lymph nodes of breast cancer patients supplied the node samples. MiXCR, applied by TCRdb to the multiplex PCR reads, yields one record per CDR3 protein. The sample gives 200,000 to 300,000 distinct CDR3 sequences, around 31% of which show up once; about 1.2% is in the top ten. Input material: axillary lymph node tissue. These receptors all come from a female donor with breast cancer. Some clones in this sample may be carry-over from other donors' samples.

V is TRBV29-1 and J is TRBJ1-2, with D possibly TRBD1 on 5 matching bases. CDR1 SQVTM and CDR2 ANQGSEA come from the germline V gene. The CDR3 runs to 12 residues. V was trimmed by 8 bases and J by 6 bases, leaving 16 bases between them. The CDR3 here is CSLIGRAHGYTF. CDR3 DNA sequence: TGCAGCTTAATTGGCAGGGCGCATGGCTACACCTTC.

The sample holds many counts of this clonotype. This chain joins TRBV20-1 and TRBJ2-7, with a weak D call TRBD2 (5 bases). Germline V gene sequence: CDR1 DFQATT, CDR2 SNEGSKA (reference sequence). The V and J ends lost 5 bases and 0 bases respectively, with 11 bases between them. The CDR3 extends over 13 amino acids. In DNA form, the CDR3 reads TGCAGTGCTTTACCACTAGACTCCTACGAGCAGTACTTC. It encodes CSALPLDSYEQYF.

CDR3 loop: CATSRASGGADTQYF. The DNA of the CDR3 is TGTGCCACCAGCAGAGCTAGCGGGGGTGCAGATACGCAGTATTTT. This chain links TRBV15 with TRBJ2-3, with TRBD2 identical over 10 bases. CDR1 LNHNV and CDR2 YYDKDF come from the germline V gene (reference sequence). V dropped 1 base and J dropped 4; count of bases not matched to a gene: 2. The CDR3 consists of 15 residues.

This clonotype has more than one count but fewer than ten. V usage is TRBV7-2 and J usage is TRBJ1-1; D remains unclear. CDR1 and CDR2 (germline): SGHTA, FQGNSA. This CDR3 spans 14 amino acids. The V and J ends lost 4 bases and 1 base respectively, with 10 bases between them. In nucleotides, the CDR3 is TGTGCCAGCAGCTCGGACGGACCGAACACTGAAGCTTTCTTT. Its protein is CASSSDGPNTEAFF.

A remark on this clonotype: A read error may explain this, as a much larger clone is one base away. This chain uses TRBV7-6 with TRBJ2-1; the D gene is possibly TRBD2 (5 bases). Per the germline V gene, CDR1 is SGHVS and CDR2 is FNYEAQ. The CDR3 spans 15 residues. The CDR3 DNA reads as TGTGCCAGCAGCTTAGGGTCTACTAGTGGCGGTGAGCAGCTCTTC. Translated, it gives CASSLGSTSGGEQLF.

In the case of this clonotype: It may be a read error: a sequence one base away is much more abundant. The CDR3 sequence is CSATSVSYNEQYF. DNA for the CDR3: TGCAGTGCTACCTCGGTATCGTACAATGAGCAGTACTTC. The rearrangement joins TRBV20-1 to TRBJ2-1; D gene unclear. The DNA matches TRBJ2-7 better at its end, which makes the J call doubtful. Germline V gene data show CDR1 as DFQATT and CDR2 as SNEGSKA (reference sequence). The CDR3 is made up of 13 amino acids.

This clonotype was detected many times. The rearrangement uses TRBV6-6 and TRBJ2-3; either TRBD1 or TRBD2 may fit D (6 bases each). Germline V gene sequence: CDR1 MNHNY, CDR2 SVGAGI (reference sequence). The ends were cut back, 0 bases at V and 3 bases at J, with 13 bases in the middle. The CDR3 spans 16 residues. The CDR3, as DNA: TGTGCCAGCAGTTACTCGTCGGGGGCGAAGACAGATACGCAGTATTTT. Its protein is CASSYSSGAKTDTQYF.

This clonotype has a count of ten or more. The chain combines TRBV7-2 with TRBJ2-7; D not resolved. Germline V lookup: CDR1 SGHTA, CDR2 FQGNSA. Trimming took 1 base from V and 5 from J, leaving 3 bases between them. The CDR3 is 11 residues long. Written as DNA, the CDR3 is TGTGCCAGCAGCTTAGTGCACGAGCAGTACTTC. It translates to CASSLVHEQYF.

The V call is TRBV28, the J call TRBJ1-2; tentative D call: TRBD1 (6 bases). V was clipped by 10 bases and J by 4 bases, with 19 bases between them. The CDR3 runs 14 residues. Germline CDR1 and CDR2: MDHEN and SYDVKM. This chain's CDR3 is CATHRTVGTYGYTF. The CDR3 DNA follows: TGTGCCACCCACCGGACAGTGGGCACCTATGGCTACACCTTC.